The present T cell receptor (beta chain) was sequenced within a study of cytotoxic CD8 clonotypes in ibrutinib-treated CLL. Germline-derived CDR1 and CDR2 are MGHRA and YSYEKL. The CDR3 runs to 16 residues. Trimming left V 1 base short and J 0 bases short, with 10 bases between. TCRdb keeps only in-frame clones here, not all; method: immunoSEQ multiplex PCR. Of fewer than 400,000 clones listed, roughly two thirds are singletons. The chain is built from TRBV4-1 and TRBJ2-4; D is possibly TRBD1 or TRBD2 (5 bases each). The starting material was PBMCs, obtained after 36 months of ibrutinib treatment. The TCR was taken from a human donor with chronic lymphocytic leukemia. The CDR3 region is CASSQGLGVAKNIQYF. The CDR3 region has the DNA TGCGCCAGCAGCCAAGGTTTGGGGGTAGCCAAAAACATTCAGTACTTC.